One sample yielded the 32 T cell receptor beta chains listed below, sequenced in a study of shared clonotypes between healthy human individuals. Clones were read by immunoSEQ multiplex PCR, and TCRdb kept only the in-frame ones, dropping some. The table shows approximately 1.9 million clones, with 90% to 95% occurring only once. Naive CD8 populations comprised CD45RO-negative cells positively selected for CCR7, excluding terminally differentiated effector memory CD45RA+ cells. The sample taken for sequencing was naive CD8+ T cells from PBMCs. The receptor set was obtained from a man between 18 and 35 years old in good health. Some clones in this sample may be carry-over from other donors' samples.

This chain connects TRBV11-1 to TRBJ2-1, with D perhaps matching TRBD1 (5 bases). The germline V gene has CDR1 SGHAT and CDR2 FQDESV (reference sequence). This CDR3 contains 13 residues. The germline V and J ends were trimmed by 3 bases and 7 bases, with 10 bases remaining between them. This chain's CDR3 is CASSFPGWNEQFF. The DNA of the CDR3 is TGTGCCAGCAGCTTCCCAGGGTGGAATGAGCAGTTCTTC.

The chain joins TRBV28 to TRBJ1-1, with D hard to call. This CDR3 contains 13 residues. Trimming took 2 bases from V and 2 from J, leaving 6 bases between them. In germline, CDR1 is MDHEN, CDR2 SYDVKM. CDR3 in amino acids: CASSLEGNTEAFF. The CDR3, as DNA: TGTGCCAGCAGTTTAGAGGGAAACACTGAAGCTTTCTTT.

This clone has a handful of counts. This same CDR3 is encoded by further DNA sequences in the sample. The CDR3 loop reads CASSPANTGELFF. CDR3 DNA sequence: TGTGCCAGCAGTCCCGCGAACACCGGGGAGCTGTTTTTT. V usage is TRBV27 and J usage is TRBJ2-2; no firm D call. Deletions cut 5 bases from V and 0 bases from J, with 4 bases between. There are 13 residues in the CDR3. From germline, CDR1 is MNHEY and CDR2 SMNVEV (reference sequence).

Regarding this clone: In the same sample, other DNA sequences code for this CDR3. The chain employs TRBV19 and TRBJ1-1; D gene uncertain. The CDR3 is 11 residues long. Germline V gene sequence: CDR1 LNHDA, CDR2 SQIVND (reference sequence). The V gene lost 3 bases and the J gene lost 7 bases, with 6 bases spanning the gap. CDR3 amino acids: CASSILHEAFF. In DNA, the CDR3 is TGTGCCAGTAGTATCCTCCATGAAGCTTTCTTT.

This chain connects TRBV6-4 to TRBJ1-1; a weak D match, TRBD1 (6 bases). Trimming pared 2 bases from V and 6 bases from J, leaving 10 bases between. This CDR3 contains 13 residues. The germline gives CDR1 MRHNA, CDR2 SNTAGT. This CDR3 reads CASSDRQGSEAFF. CDR3 DNA: TGTGCCAGCAGTGACAGGCAGGGGTCTGAAGCTTTCTTT.

This sequence joins TRBV27 and TRBJ2-3; D is undetermined. The CDR3 has 17 amino acids. The V end was cut by 5 bases, the J end by 1 base, with 19 bases between. CDR1 and CDR2 (germline): MNHEY, SMNVEV (reference sequence). CDR3 region: CASSPQEGLFGTDTQYF. CDR3 DNA sequence: TGTGCCAGCAGTCCCCAAGAAGGGCTATTCGGCACAGATACGCAGTATTTT.

The gene calls are TRBV6-5 and TRBJ2-2; 7 bases match TRBD2. Germline V CDR1 and CDR2: MNHEY, SVGAGI. V lost 5 bases, J lost 6 bases, and 9 bases stayed unmatched. This CDR3 is 15 amino acids long. CDR3 loop: CASSHLSGVAGELFF. In DNA form, the CDR3 reads TGTGCCAGCAGTCACCTAAGCGGGGTCGCCGGGGAGCTGTTTTTT.

The CDR3 region has the DNA TGTGCCAGCAGCCCCCGGAGTCAGCCCCAGCATTTT. It is translated as CASSPRSQPQHF. The chain combines TRBV7-8 with TRBJ1-5; D remains ambiguous. Trimming took off 5 bases at V and 6 bases at J, with 8 bases between the two ends. CDR1 is SGHVS and CDR2 is FQNEAQ in the germline V gene. The CDR3 has 12 amino acids.

This clone appeared once. The V gene is TRBV7-9, the J gene TRBJ2-7, with D perhaps TRBD2 (5 bases). This CDR3 is 14 amino acids long. The germline CDR1 and CDR2 sequences are SEHNR and FQNEAQ (reference sequence). Trimming shortened V by 3 bases and J by 6 bases, and 15 bases separated the two germline ends. The CDR3: CASSFEGPLFEQYF. The CDR3 DNA reads as TGTGCCAGCAGCTTTGAGGGCCCTCTTTTCGAGCAGTACTTC.

This chain uses TRBV10-3 with TRBJ2-7; D might be TRBD1 (6 bases). The CDR3 is 14 amino acids. V was clipped by 10 bases and J by 3 bases, with 19 bases between them. CDR1 ENHRY and CDR2 SYGVKD come from the germline V gene. The CDR3 reads CATATLQGHYEQYF. In DNA, the CDR3 is TGTGCCACCGCTACCCTACAGGGCCACTACGAGCAGTACTTC.

This clone was recorded a few times. This chain joins TRBV7-9 and TRBJ2-7; TRBD1 is a possible D gene (6 bases). The CDR3 covers 16 residues. CDR1 and CDR2 from the germline V gene are SEHNR and FQNEAQ (reference sequence). The V and J ends lost 4 bases and 3 bases respectively, with 19 bases between them. The CDR3 loop is CASSSRPDRKHYEQYF. The CDR3 DNA follows: TGTGCCAGCAGCTCCCGACCCGACAGGAAACACTACGAGCAGTACTTC.

This clone appeared a single time. The V call is TRBV5-1, the J call TRBJ1-1; 7 nucleotides match TRBD1. This CDR3 contains 15 residues. V shed 1 base and J 4 bases; nucleotides not matched to a gene: 7. Germline V gene data show CDR1 as SGHRS and CDR2 as YFSETQ. The CDR3 coding sequence is TGCGCCAGCAGCTTGAAGAGGCAGGGGGGCACTGAAGCTTTCTTT. It translates to CASSLKRQGGTEAFF.

The chain carries TRBV5-1 and TRBJ1-1; D is unclear. The V end was cut by 4 bases, the J end by 1 base, with 11 bases between. Per the germline V gene, CDR1 is SGHRS and CDR2 is YFSETQ. The CDR3 length is 14 residues. CDR3 sequence reads: CASSPTASNTEAFF. For the CDR3, the DNA is TGCGCCAGCAGCCCCACAGCCTCGAACACTGAAGCTTTCTTT.

About this clone itself: In the same sample, other DNA sequences code for this CDR3. The genes are TRBV27 and TRBJ2-7; TRBD2 matches 8 bases. The CDR3 spans 13 residues. Looked up from germline, CDR1 is MNHEY and CDR2 is SMNVEV (reference sequence). V dropped 3 bases and J dropped 4; count of bases not matched to a gene: 2. The CDR3 protein is CASSFGTRYEQYF. CDR3 in DNA: TGTGCCAGCAGTTTCGGGACTAGATACGAGCAGTACTTC.

The chain recombines TRBV4-1 with TRBJ1-1; a weak D match, TRBD1 (5 bases). This CDR3 region has 14 residues. Germline values: CDR1 MGHRA, CDR2 YSYEKL. With 2 bases removed from V and 1 base from J, the gap between germline ends came to 8 bases. Written as DNA, the CDR3 is TGCGCCAGCAGCCAAATGGGGGGGAACACTGAAGCTTTCTTT. Amino acid sequence: CASSQMGGNTEAFF.

The chain carries TRBV28 and TRBJ2-2; D gene ambiguous. Germline-derived CDR1 and CDR2 are MDHEN and SYDVKM. The length of the CDR3 is 14 residues. The V end was cut by 6 bases, the J end by 6 bases, with 14 bases between. This CDR3 is CASSPLRMAGELFF. CDR3 in DNA: TGTGCCAGCAGCCCCCTTCGAATGGCCGGGGAGCTGTTTTTT.

CDR3 sequence reads: CASSLDGEFNYEQYF. As DNA, the CDR3 is TGCGCCAGCAGCTTGGACGGGGAATTTAACTACGAGCAGTACTTC. V gene TRBV5-1 combines with J gene TRBJ2-7, with a weak D call TRBD2 (5 bases). The CDR3 length is 15 residues. Germline V gene sequence: CDR1 SGHRS, CDR2 YFSETQ. Trimming pared 0 bases from V and 3 bases from J, leaving 13 bases between.

This clone came up once. V gene TRBV4-1 combines with J gene TRBJ2-1, with 7 bases aligning to TRBD2. Germline V gene lookup returns CDR1 MGHRA and CDR2 YSYEKL. This CDR3 has 17 residues. The ends lost 1 base at V and 2 bases at J; junction bases unmatched: 8. The CDR3 DNA reads as TGCGCCAGCAGCCAAGTGGCTGGCGGGAGAGCCTACAATGAGCAGTTCTTC. Its translation is CASSQVAGGRAYNEQFF.

This clone was seen a single time. The V call is TRBV27, the J call TRBJ2-3, with 11 bases fitting TRBD2. The CDR3 has 15 amino acids. The trim removed 6 bases at V and 0 bases at J, leaving 2 bases unmatched. The germline gives CDR1 MNHEY, CDR2 SMNVEV (reference sequence). The CDR3 nucleotides are TGTGCCAGCAGCAGGACTAGCGGGAGCACAGATACGCAGTATTTT. This encodes CASSRTSGSTDTQYF.

This chain connects TRBV4-3 to TRBJ2-7, with D perhaps matching TRBD1 or TRBD2 (7 bases each). V lost 4 bases and J lost 2, with 15 bases in between. The CDR3 consists of 15 residues. Germline values: CDR1 LGHNA, CDR2 YSLEER. The CDR3 sequence is CASSLQGGVAYEQYF. The CDR3 nucleotides are TGCGCCAGCAGCCTCCAGGGGGGGGTCGCCTACGAGCAGTACTTC.

As for this clone: This specimen includes other DNA sequences encoding the same CDR3. The V gene is TRBV7-9, the J gene TRBJ1-1, with D possibly being TRBD1 (5 bases). The V end was cut by 3 bases, the J end by 7 bases, with 6 bases between. Germline lookup yields CDR1 SEHNR and CDR2 FQNEAQ (reference sequence). This CDR3 has 11 residues. The CDR3 nucleotides read TGTGCCAGCAGCTTTGGGGGTGAAGCTTTCTTT. This translates into CASSFGGEAFF.

In nucleotides, the CDR3 is TGTGCCAGCAGTGGGGTGACTAGCGGGAGCCCCTACGAGCAGTACTTC. Translated: CASSGVTSGSPYEQYF. The V and J genes are TRBV6-4 and TRBJ2-7; 12 positions match TRBD2. The ends lost 4 bases at V and 2 bases at J; junction bases unmatched: 6. The CDR3 totals 16 residues. Germline CDR1 is MRHNA and CDR2 is SNTAGT.

The chain couples TRBV7-8 to TRBJ2-7; D is uncertain. The CDR3 has 15 residues. Trimming left V 1 base short and J 0 bases short, with 10 bases between. The germline gives CDR1 SGHVS, CDR2 FQNEAQ. The CDR3 is CASSLVYPGSYEQYF. CDR3 sequence (DNA): TGTGCCAGCAGCTTAGTGTATCCGGGCTCCTACGAGCAGTACTTC.

This clone was seen a single time. This sequence joins TRBV7-2 and TRBJ1-1; 7 bases align to TRBD1. CDR1 SGHTA and CDR2 FQGNSA come from the germline V gene. The CDR3 is 13 residues long. Trimming removed 9 bases from V and 5 bases from J; junction bases left unmatched: 9. CDR3 DNA: TGTGCCAGTAACCAGGGGGTTAGGACTGAAGCTTTCTTT. Amino acid sequence: CASNQGVRTEAFF.

The chain is built from TRBV11-2 and TRBJ2-3, with D perhaps assigned TRBD1 or TRBD2 (6 bases each). CDR1 and CDR2 from the germline V gene are SGHAT and FQNNGV. The ends were cut back, 6 bases at V and 4 bases at J, with 20 bases in the middle. CDR3 length equals 16 residues. The CDR3 here is CASSSMTSSGADTQYF. The CDR3, as DNA: TGTGCCAGCAGTTCAATGACTAGTTCAGGGGCAGATACGCAGTATTTT. The entire variable domain, with the rest obtained from reference TRBV11-2 and TRBJ2-3, is as follows: EAGVAQSPRYKIIEKRQSVAFWCNPISGHATLYWYQQILGQGPKLLIQFQNNGVVDDSQLPKDRFSAERLKGVDSTLKIQPAKLEDSAVYLCASSSMTSSGADTQYFGPGTRLTVL.

CDR3 in amino acids: CSATGAYEQYF. The CDR3 DNA reads TGCAGCGCCACGGGAGCGTACGAGCAGTACTTC. The chain uses TRBV29-1 and TRBJ2-7; maybe TRBD2 (6 bases). This CDR3 is built from 11 residues. The germline gives CDR1 SQVTM, CDR2 ANQGSEA. The V gene lost 7 bases and the J gene lost 4 bases, with 11 bases spanning the gap.

The CDR3 DNA follows: TGTGCCAGTAGTACGTGGACAGGAACCAACTATGGCTACACCTTC. This sequence encodes CASSTWTGTNYGYTF. The rearrangement joins TRBV19 to TRBJ1-2, with 7 bases matching TRBD1. Trimming took 4 bases from V and 2 from J; bases not matched to a gene: 7. CDR1 is LNHDA and CDR2 is SQIVND in the germline V gene (reference sequence). CDR3 length: 15 residues.

The rearrangement joins TRBV27 to TRBJ2-3; 8 bases are shared with TRBD1. The CDR3 extends over 13 amino acids. Germline V gene lookup returns CDR1 MNHEY and CDR2 SMNVEV (reference sequence). J was trimmed by 4 bases and V by 6 bases; bases with no gene match: 3. The CDR3 nucleotides are TGTGCCAGCAGGATACAGGGGGCAGATACGCAGTATTTT. Protein sequence: CASRIQGADTQYF.

The chain employs TRBV7-9 and TRBJ2-7; 7 nucleotides agree with TRBD2. This CDR3 has 15 amino acids. Germline V lookup: CDR1 SEHNR, CDR2 FQNEAQ (reference sequence). J was trimmed by 5 bases and V by 1 base; bases with no gene match: 8. The CDR3 nucleotides are TGTGCCAGCAGCTTAGTGGGAGGGGATCGCCACGAGCAGTACTTC. It encodes CASSLVGGDRHEQYF.

This clone was seen a handful of times. This chain joins TRBV5-1 and TRBJ1-1; D uncertain. Germline CDR1 reads SGHRS; CDR2 reads YFSETQ. Between the trimmed V and J ends, which lost 2 bases and 1 base, there was a span of 9 bases. The CDR3 totals 14 residues. For the CDR3, the DNA is TGCGCCAGCAGCTTAGTAGGGCCGAACACTGAAGCTTTCTTT. This encodes CASSLVGPNTEAFF.

The chain combines TRBV27 with TRBJ2-2; D is perhaps TRBD1 (6 bases). Germline assignment: CDR1 MNHEY and CDR2 SMNVEV (reference sequence). The CDR3 sequence is 15 residues long. V gave up 4 bases and J gave up 6 bases, with 15 bases separating them. The CDR3 here is CASSSDRGISGELFF. The CDR3 nucleotides are TGTGCCAGCAGTTCGGACAGAGGAATCTCCGGGGAGCTGTTTTTT.

The chain employs TRBV10-1 and TRBJ1-2; D is possibly TRBD1 (5 bases). The CDR3 has 14 amino acids. V was trimmed by 5 bases and J by 0 bases, leaving 10 bases between them. CDR1 is WNHNN, CDR2 SYGVQD, per germline (reference sequence). The CDR3: CASSTGRSNYGYTF. CDR3 DNA sequence: TGCGCCAGCAGTACAGGAAGATCTAACTATGGCTACACCTTC.